The rows below give T cell receptor beta chains drawn from one sample of a study of blood T cells in healthy people across ages. TCRdb ran MiXCR on the 5' RACE reads and lists one entry per CDR3 protein. The sample lists hundreds of thousands of distinct CDR3 sequences, under 50% occurring once. The specimen sequenced was blood. The receptors were sampled from a man aged 30 to 39 in good health. Each CDR3 is given with its conserved first and last residue. A D gene is named only where the DNA matches it firmly. Only some rows state a clone size, as once, few, many or a class for expanded clones.

j_gene	v_gene	d_gene	abundance	len	CDR3nt	CDR3aa
TRBJ2-7	TRBV20-1	.	.	15	TGCAGTGCTACTACGGCCGGAGGGGCTCCCTACGAGCAGTACTTC	CSATTAGGAPYEQYF
TRBJ1-2	TRBV20-1	.	.	12	TGCAGTGCTAGGACACATAACTATGGCTACACCTTC	CSARTHNYGYTF
TRBJ2-1	TRBV21-1	.	.	16	TGTGCCAGCATTAGGCCACCCACTCGCTCCTACAATGAGCAGTTCTTC	CASIRPPTRSYNEQFF
TRBJ2-4	TRBV4-3	TRBD2	.	17	TGCGCCAGCAGCCAAGATTCGGGTAGCGGGGGGAAAAACATTCAGTACTTC	CASSQDSGSGGKNIQYF
TRBJ1-4	TRBV6-6	.	.	15	TGTGCCAGCAGGTCCCCGAACAGCCTTAATGGAAAACTGTTTTTT	CASRSPNSLNGKLFF
TRBJ2-4	TRBV27	.	.	15	TGTGCCAGCAGTTATATCCCCCGAGCCAAAAACATTCAGTACTTC	CASSYIPRAKNIQYF
TRBJ2-7	TRBV20-1	TRBD1	few	15	TGCAGTGCTAGGGGAAACAGGGGGCGATCCTACGAGCAGTACTTC	CSARGNRGRSYEQYF
TRBJ2-5	TRBV4-2	TRBD1	.	16	TGTGCCAGCAGCCAACGGACAGGGACCGGACAAGAGACCCAGTACTTC	CASSQRTGTGQETQYF
TRBJ1-6	TRBV20-1	TRBD1	few	14	TGCAGTGCTATTAGGACAGGTCCTAATTCACCCCTCCACTTT	CSAIRTGPNSPLHF
TRBJ1-1	TRBV4-1	TRBD1	.	15	TGCGCCAGCAGCCAACCACAGGGGCGCTACACTGAAGCTTTCTTT	CASSQPQGRYTEAFF
TRBJ1-2	TRBV4-1	.	few	13	TGCGCCAGCAGCCAAGATCTGGGTTATGGCTACACCTTC	CASSQDLGYGYTF
TRBJ2-1	TRBV7-3	TRBD2	.	15	TGTGCCAGCAGCTTAAAGGCGGGGGGGCTATTTGAGCAGTTCTTC	CASSLKAGGLFEQFF
TRBJ2-7	TRBV20-1	.	.	18	TGCAGTGCTAGAGATAATGGTAGTGGCAGGGGGGCCTCCTACGAGCAGTACTTC	CSARDNGSGRGASYEQYF
TRBJ2-7	TRBV28	.	.	10	TGTGCCAGCCTCTCCTACGAGCAGTACTTC	CASLSYEQYF
TRBJ2-7	TRBV6-1	.	.	15	TGTGCCAGCAGTGAACCGAGGGACATAGCCTACGAGCAGTACTTC	CASSEPRDIAYEQYF
TRBJ2-5	TRBV7-2	.	.	13	TGTGCCAGCAGCTTGGGCTTGACGGAGACCCAGTACTTC	CASSLGLTETQYF